This T cell receptor beta chain appears in the sequencing data of a study of T cell changes during pregnancy in multiple sclerosis (dated by TCRdb to the late 2010s). Turning to the overall study: The study looked at changes in the T cell repertoire across pregnancy in women with multiple sclerosis.

In its sample, this clone was seen once. Its binding antigen is unknown. Base-call qualities are not available, and no considerably larger clone is one nucleotide away. Preparation of the library involved the immunoSEQ multiplex PCR assay. TCRdb re-hosts the immuneACCESS table, in-frame sequences only. Its copies lack some clones; in the studies checked, an unresolved V gene accounts for under half of them, and the cause for the rest is not known. Here the sample has about 41,000 clones; nearly 90% occur a single time. Approximately 0.61% of the sample goes to the ten largest clones. V is pared back by 5 bases and J by 6 bases, with 20 bases lying between the germline termini. Looking up the germline V gene (reference sequence) yields CDR1 SEHNR and CDR2 FQNEAQ. CDR3 length: 15 amino acids, cysteine to phenylalanine. Only CDR3 DNA is held: 45 bases, read in frame from base 1.

This specimen consisted of CD4+ T cells from peripheral blood mononuclear cells, obtained in the first trimester of pregnancy. The chain couples TRBV7-9 to TRBJ2-7, with TRBD2 as a weak D call on 7 bases. The clonotype originates from a female donor with multiple sclerosis, enrolled in a pregnancy study. The nucleotides are TGTGCCAGCAGCCCGCTTGGGGTGGGAGGGGGCGAGCAGTACTTC. It is translated as CASSPLGVGGGEQYF.